This T cell receptor beta chain was obtained from a study of human thymus T cells. General observations from the study: Among thymic and blood repertoires, usage of V and J genes appeared biased.

This clone was recorded only once. The antigen remains unidentified. This CDR3 is built from 12 residues. Trimming removed 1 base from V and 2 bases from J, with 2 bases in between. CDR1 and CDR2 (germline): SGHNT, YENEEA. Infants, healthy and Finnish, who were having corrective surgery for congenital heart defects served as donors. Half of the eight donors gave about 0.5-1 mL blood during surgery. Some clones are missing from TCRdb's copy, which holds only in-frame ones; the method was immunoSEQ multiplex PCR. The sample has about 60,000 clones; roughly 94% are singletons. Sequenced: blood. The clonotype comes from a boy in the first two years of life with a congenital heart defect but otherwise immunologically healthy. The V and J genes are TRBV11-3 and TRBJ1-2; no firm D call. CDR3 nucleotide sequence: TGTGCCAGCAGCTTAGGGAACTATGGCTACACCTTC. Amino acids: CASSLGNYGYTF.